The sample holds a few counts of the clone carrying this TCR beta chain. This study enrolled people aged about 18 to 100 from about 26 US geographic areas. Participant-given clinical history determined each cohort assignment. Germline V gene lookup returns CDR1 LNHDA and CDR2 SQIVND (reference sequence). The CDR3 has 14 amino acids. Trimming removed 5 bases from V and 7 bases from J; junction bases left unmatched: 7. Per the original data handling: Reference gene primer amplification yielded estimated nucleated cell counts. The protocol was immunoSEQ multiplex PCR, while the TCRdb copy is restricted to in-frame clones and leaves out a portion. The DNA was the basis for D and trimming; V, J and clone size are from that table. The sample holds more than 250,000 clones, 92% seen once. These data are taken from a study of blood T cell repertoires in COVID-19. Study in general: In each case, the material was cDNA or gDNA derived from T cells, B-cell-depleted T cells, or PBMCs.

The TCR comes from a woman aged 25 to 39 who had recovered from COVID-19. Sequenced input: PBMCs or T cells enriched from blood (not recorded which). The chain employs TRBV19 and TRBJ2-2; 7 bases agree with TRBD1. CDR3 in DNA: TGTGCCAGTAGTCTACAGGGGCTGAGCGGGGAGCTGTTTTTT. Its translation is CASSLQGLSGELFF.